Following are 6 T cell receptor beta chains from one sample sequenced in a study of cytomegalovirus exposure and HLA in healthy donors. Primers: 60 Vbeta forward and 13 Jbeta reverse. Data came from immunoSEQ multiplex PCR; TCRdb stores just in-frame clones and leaves some out. The sample lists around 180,000 clones, around 78% occurring once. Input material: PBMCs. The receptors come from a woman aged 45-65 years in good health and CMV-seropositive.

CDR3 nucleotides: TGTGCCAGTAGTTCAGCCGGGGGGGCCTACGAGCAGTACTTC. Translating it yields CASSSAGGAYEQYF. This chain joins TRBV19 and TRBJ2-7, with 8 bases matching TRBD2. J gave up 2 bases and V 5 bases, and 5 bases lay outside the gene matches. The CDR3 loop spans 14 amino acids. Germline CDR1 reads LNHDA; CDR2 reads SQIVND (reference sequence).

This sequence joins TRBV10-2 and TRBJ1-1; 10 bases are shared with TRBD1. Germline V gene data show CDR1 as WSHSY and CDR2 as SAAADI. Unmatched junction bases numbered 10, after V lost 6 bases and J lost 3 bases. This CDR3 is built from 16 residues. The CDR3 here is CASSGDRGVIHTEAFF. The CDR3 nucleotides are TGCGCCAGCAGCGGGGACAGGGGAGTAATTCACACTGAAGCTTTCTTT.

The chain couples TRBV27 to TRBJ2-2; 7 positions agree with TRBD1. CDR1 is MNHEY and CDR2 is SMNVEV in the germline V gene (reference sequence). V lost 8 bases and J lost 2; bases outside the gene matches: 8. The CDR3 totals 15 residues. The CDR3, as DNA: TGTGCCAGCGAAAACAGGGGCTTCAACACCGGGGAGCTGTTTTTT. It specifies CASENRGFNTGELFF.

The V and J genes are TRBV19 and TRBJ2-5; TRBD1 aligns across 7 bases. The J call may be incorrect, as the DNA end agrees better with TRBJ2-7. CDR1 is LNHDA and CDR2 is SQIVND in the germline V gene (reference sequence). The CDR3 runs 14 residues. The CDR3 region is CASSKRQGVYEQYF. CDR3 nucleotide sequence: TGTGCCAGTAGTAAAAGACAGGGTGTCTACGAGCAGTACTTC.

The rearrangement joins TRBV20-1 to TRBJ2-5; D remains unclear. Per the germline V gene, CDR1 is DFQATT and CDR2 is SNEGSKA (reference sequence). The CDR3 runs to 10 residues. The V end was cut by 8 bases, the J end by 10 bases, with 14 bases between. For the CDR3, the DNA is TGCAGTCCTTCACATGAAGACCAGTACTTC. Amino acids: CSPSHEDQYF.

The genes are TRBV9 and TRBJ1-5; no clear D gene. The germline V gene encodes CDR1 SGDLS and CDR2 YYNGEE. The CDR3 consists of 15 residues. With 0 bases removed from V and 5 bases from J, the gap between germline ends came to 12 bases. The CDR3 DNA reads TGTGCCAGCAGCGTAGGGTCCGGAGCTCATCAGCCCCAGCATTTT. This encodes CASSVGSGAHQPQHF.